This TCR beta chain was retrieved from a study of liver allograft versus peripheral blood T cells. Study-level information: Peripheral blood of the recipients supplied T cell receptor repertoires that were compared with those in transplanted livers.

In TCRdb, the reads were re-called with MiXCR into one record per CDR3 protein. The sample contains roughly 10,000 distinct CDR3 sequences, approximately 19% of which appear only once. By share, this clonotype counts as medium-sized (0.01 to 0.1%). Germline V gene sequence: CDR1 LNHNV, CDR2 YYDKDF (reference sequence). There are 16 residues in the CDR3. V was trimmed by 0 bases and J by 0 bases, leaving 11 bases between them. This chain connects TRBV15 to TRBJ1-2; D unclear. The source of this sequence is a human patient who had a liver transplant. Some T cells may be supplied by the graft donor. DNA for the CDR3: TGTGCCACCAGCAGAGATTGGCGGCAGGCTAACTATGGCTACACCTTC. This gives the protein CATSRDWRQANYGYTF.